Following are 10 T cell receptor beta chains from one sample sequenced in a study of early T cells in non-severe SARS-CoV-2 infection. One entry per CDR3 protein results from TCRdb running MiXCR on the 5' RACE reads. This sample has nearly 80,000 distinct CDR3 sequences, with about 13% found just once. The sequenced material came from whole blood. The origin of the receptors is an adult who was a healthcare worker with PCR-confirmed SARS-CoV-2 infection or an uninfected control (not recorded which).

This clonotype appeared a few times. The chain employs TRBV6-1 and TRBJ2-2; D is undetermined. Germline V lookup: CDR1 MNHNS, CDR2 SASEGT. The length of the CDR3 is 15 residues. Trimming left V 6 bases short and J 2 bases short, with 13 bases between. This chain's CDR3 is CASRGRTGNTGELFF. The CDR3, as DNA: TGTGCCAGCAGGGGCCGAACGGGTAACACCGGGGAGCTGTTTTTT.

In this sample, this clonotype turned up a few times. This chain links TRBV27 with TRBJ2-1; no clear D gene. V lost 5 bases to trimming and J lost 8 bases, with 10 bases between them. Germline lookup yields CDR1 MNHEY and CDR2 SMNVEV (reference sequence). CDR3 length: 12 amino acids. CDR3 sequence (DNA): TGTGCCAGCAGTATAAACCTGGATGAGCAGTTCTTC. Translation: CASSINLDEQFF.

This clonotype was counted ten times or more. V and J are TRBV4-2 and TRBJ1-6; 9 bases are shared with TRBD1. This CDR3 has 17 residues. Germline lookup yields CDR1 LGHNA and CDR2 YNFKEQ. V trimming: 3 bases; J trimming: 6 bases; junction bases outside the gene matches: 9. The CDR3 DNA reads as TGTGCCAGCAGCCAGGGGGGACAGGGTTCTAGTAATTCACCCCTCCACTTT. Its translation: CASSQGGQGSSNSPLHF.

The chain carries TRBV29-1 and TRBJ2-3; 8 bases are a match to TRBD1. The CDR3 extends over 15 amino acids. CDR1 and CDR2 (germline): SQVTM, ANQGSEA. With V trimmed by 6 bases and J by 4 bases, 12 bases remained unmatched. The CDR3 sequence is CSVGTGTARADTQYF. The CDR3 DNA is TGCAGCGTGGGGACAGGAACCGCCCGGGCAGATACGCAGTATTTT.

The chain couples TRBV3-2 to TRBJ2-5; the tabulated D call, TRBD2, remains unverified against the DNA. TRBV3-2 is labeled a pseudogene. This CDR3 comprises 15 residues. The CDR3: CASSQTMGNQETQYF. The CDR3, as DNA: TGTGCCAGCAGCCAGACTATGGGCAACCAAGAGACCCAGTACTTC.

This clonotype was picked up many times. V and J are TRBV27 and TRBJ2-3; 10 bases map to TRBD1. Germline V lookup: CDR1 MNHEY, CDR2 SMNVEV (reference sequence). The CDR3 is 16 residues long. With V trimmed by 8 bases and J by 1 base, 9 bases remained unmatched. DNA of the CDR3: TGTGCCAGCCGTCGCCCCGGGACAGGGGGCACAGATACGCAGTATTTT. Protein sequence: CASRRPGTGGTDTQYF.

The chain is built from TRBV7-2 and TRBJ1-2, with 10 bases aligning to TRBD1. In germline, CDR1 is SGHTA, CDR2 FQGNSA. V shed 4 bases, J shed 4 bases, and the junction held 12 bases outside the gene matches. The CDR3 length is 17 residues. The CDR3 DNA reads TGTGCCAGCAGCTCAGGACGTGGGACAGGGGCCGTCTATGGCTACACCTTC. Translation gives CASSSGRGTGAVYGYTF.

This clonotype was counted many times. The CDR3 reads CASRNRGAFTGELFF. The DNA of the CDR3 is TGTGCCAGCAGGAACAGGGGGGCCTTCACCGGGGAGCTGTTTTTT. The chain employs TRBV7-2 and TRBJ2-2, with 8 bases aligning to TRBD1. Germline CDR1 is SGHTA and CDR2 is FQGNSA. The ends lost 6 bases at V and 4 bases at J; junction bases unmatched: 7. The CDR3 runs to 15 residues.

The chain recombines TRBV6-2 or TRBV6-3 with TRBJ1-2, with a tentative D call TRBD1 (6 bases). V was trimmed by 11 bases and J by 5 bases, leaving 21 bases between them. Germline V gives CDR1 MNHEY, CDR2 SVGEGT. There are 14 residues in the CDR3. This chain's CDR3 is CACKSIRGDYGYTF. Here the CDR3 DNA reads TGTGCCTGCAAAAGTATCAGGGGAGATTATGGCTACACCTTC.

The V call is TRBV29-1, the J call TRBJ2-7; 7 bases are a match to TRBD1. Trimming cost V 2 bases and J 4 bases; bases outside gene matches: 5. Germline V gene data show CDR1 as SQVTM and CDR2 as ANQGSEA. This CDR3 spans 13 amino acids. CDR3 nucleotide sequence: TGCAGCGTTGAATCGACAGGGCATTACGAGCAGTACTTC. It encodes CSVESTGHYEQYF.